The 9 T cell receptor beta chains below all came from one sample that was sequenced in a study of graft-versus-host responses after intestinal transplantation. Which antigens these TCRs recognize remains unknown. Clones were sequenced by immunoSEQ multiplex PCR, and TCRdb holds only the in-frame ones, with some missing. The sample includes about 88,000 clones, about 95% of them seen just once. This material consisted of unstimulated CD4+ T cells sorted from spleen or lymph node cells, taken before transplant. The receptors were gathered from a human donor who was the organ donor for an intestinal transplant.

This chain links TRBV5-1 with TRBJ2-1; 7 bases are shared with TRBD1. Trimming removed 5 bases from V and 2 bases from J; junction bases left unmatched: 7. The CDR3 has 15 amino acids. Germline CDR1 and CDR2: SGHRS and YFSETQ. The CDR3 loop reads CASRAGTAPYNEQFF. CDR3 DNA: TGCGCCAGCAGGGCCGGGACAGCCCCCTACAATGAGCAGTTCTTC.

This chain connects TRBV6-5 to TRBJ2-7, with D perhaps TRBD1 (6 bases). The CDR3 contains 14 residues. The germline V and J ends were trimmed by 5 bases and 3 bases, with 14 bases remaining between them. Germline V gene lookup returns CDR1 MNHEY and CDR2 SVGAGI. The CDR3 DNA sequence: TGTGCCAGCAGTGGTTACAGGGCGCTCTACGAGCAGTACTTC. Protein product: CASSGYRALYEQYF.

The chain employs TRBV5-1 and TRBJ1-2, with a possible D match to TRBD1 (6 bases). This CDR3 comprises 14 residues. V dropped 4 bases and J dropped 4 bases, with 14 bases sitting between them. Germline values: CDR1 SGHRS, CDR2 YFSETQ. CDR3 in amino acids: CASSPDSGGYGYTF. In DNA form, the CDR3 reads TGCGCCAGCAGCCCGGACAGTGGGGGCTATGGCTACACCTTC. The full variable domain, rest sourced from reference TRBV5-1 and TRBJ1-2, is KAGVTQTPRYLIKTRGQQVTLSCSPISGHRSVSWYQQTPGQGLQFLFEYFSETQRNKGNFPGRFSGRQFSNSRSEMNVSTLELGDSALYLCASSPDSGGYGYTFGSGTRLTVV.

As to this clone: The junction does not match germline at one end; this may be a read error. V usage is TRBV27 and J usage is TRBJ2-7; 8 bases are shared with TRBD1. Germline values: CDR1 MNHEY, CDR2 SMNVEV (reference sequence). This CDR3 spans 9 amino acids. CDR3 DNA sequence: TGTGCCAGCGGCTGGGACAGGCACTTC. Translation gives CASGWDRHF.

This chain joins TRBV6-1 and TRBJ1-1; D unresolved. The CDR3 totals 13 residues. V gave up 5 bases and J gave up 4 bases, with 11 bases separating them. Looked up from germline, CDR1 is MNHNS and CDR2 is SASEGT. CDR3 nucleotides: TGTGCCAGCAGTCGAACCTCAGCCACTGAAGCTTTCTTT. Translating it yields CASSRTSATEAFF.

A single count supports this clone. The chain joins TRBV6-5 to TRBJ1-6; tentatively, D is TRBD1 (5 bases). The CDR3 totals 16 residues. Per germline, CDR1 MNHEY and CDR2 SVGAGI. V shed 3 bases and J shed 8 bases, with 17 bases lying between them. The DNA for the CDR3 is TGTGCCAGCAGTTATGGGAGGCAGGGACTTGATTCACCCCTCCACTTT. As protein: CASSYGRQGLDSPLHF.

The CDR3 loop is CASMLEEGTDTQYF. The DNA for the CDR3 is TGTGCCAGCATGCTGGAAGAGGGCACAGATACGCAGTATTTT. The chain couples TRBV2 to TRBJ2-3; D gene unclear. V gave up 7 bases and J gave up 1 base, with 12 bases separating them. Germline V CDR1 and CDR2: SNHLY, FYNNEI. The CDR3 consists of 14 residues.

The chain links TRBV18 to TRBJ2-5; D not resolved. The V gene lost 2 bases and the J gene lost 0 bases, with 7 bases spanning the gap. Germline values: CDR1 KGHSH, CDR2 LQKENI. The CDR3 extends over 14 amino acids. CDR3 sequence reads: CASSPSTDQETQYF. In DNA, the CDR3 is TGTGCCAGCTCACCAAGTACAGACCAAGAGACCCAGTACTTC.

V gene TRBV5-1 combines with J gene TRBJ2-7; 11 bases align to TRBD2. V dropped 0 bases and J dropped 2; count of bases not matched to a gene: 7. CDR3 size: 17 residues. Germline CDR1 is SGHRS and CDR2 is YFSETQ. This CDR3 is CASSLAASGGKTYEQYF. Written as DNA, the CDR3 is TGCGCCAGCAGCTTGGCGGCTAGCGGGGGGAAGACCTACGAGCAGTACTTC.